This T cell receptor (beta chain) was observed in a study of blood T cell repertoires in COVID-19. Across the study: Specimens from acute and convalescent COVID-19 originated in the United States, Italy and Spain.

Trimming removed 3 bases at V and 0 bases at J, with 9 bases between. Germline values: CDR1 SNHLY, CDR2 FYNNEI. CDR3 length: 16 amino acids. Using immunoSEQ multiplex PCR, the repertoire was profiled, and TCRdb retains in-frame clones only, with some absent. The sample carries 200,000 to 250,000 clones, under 85% recorded once. This TCR derives from a woman of 80 years or more with COVID-19, enrolled during active disease. The sample comprised peripheral blood. J is TRBJ1-6 and V is TRBV2; no clear D gene. CDR3 sequence reads: CASSDPLSSYNSPLHF. The CDR3 DNA reads TGTGCCAGCAGTGACCCCCTGAGCTCCTATAATTCACCCCTCCACTTT.